This T cell receptor (beta chain) was captured in a study of tumour-infiltrating T cells in Burkitt lymphoma. For the study at large: Survival, overall and progression-free, tracked with productive clonality.

Generated by immunoSEQ multiplex PCR, the TCRdb table keeps only in-frame clones and is missing some. The sample records approximately 15,000 clones, just under 80% being singletons. This CDR3 has 11 residues. With 5 bases removed from V and 0 bases from J, the gap between germline ends came to 4 bases. CDR1 and CDR2 (germline): SQVTM, ANQGSEA. Comment on this clone: This sample also contains other DNA sequences that code for the same CDR3.

V and J are TRBV29-1 and TRBJ1-1; no clear D gene. The sequence was obtained from a human donor with diffuse large B-cell lymphoma. The sequenced material came from tumor tissue. The CDR3 DNA reads as TGCAGCGTTCGTATGAACACTGAAGCTTTCTTT. Translating gives CSVRMNTEAFF.